This entry is about one T cell receptor beta chain. This sample is drawn from a study of blood T cell repertoires in COVID-19. Study-level information: Acute and convalescent COVID-19 samples came from the United States, Italy and Spain. From T cells, B-cell-depleted T cells, or PBMCs came the material, which was cDNA or gDNA.

Seattle patients were enrolled while actively infected and followed longitudinally. The CDR3 length is 15 residues. Looked up from germline, CDR1 is ENHRY and CDR2 is SYGVKD. With 4 bases clipped from V and 6 bases from J, the junction kept 6 bases outside the gene matches. Methods used by the authors: Nucleated cell number was recorded as an estimate derived from reference gene primer amplification. Assay: immunoSEQ multiplex PCR; the TCRdb copy retains only in-frame clones and omits some. V and J calls and clone size are given by that table; D and trimming were obtained from the DNA. The table includes 45,000 or so clones, around nine tenths detected once.

Sample: peripheral blood. This receptor was identified in a man between 35 and 55 years old with COVID-19, enrolled during active disease. The chain is built from TRBV10-3 and TRBJ1-5, with TRBD1 identical over 10 bases. The CDR3 protein is CAISGDRGGSQPQHF. For the CDR3, the DNA is TGTGCCATCAGTGGGGACAGGGGAGGGAGTCAGCCCCAGCATTTT.